Below are 24 T cell receptor beta chains sequenced from a single sample in a study of T cell responses to AZD1222 COVID-19 vaccine. Sequencing used immunoSEQ multiplex PCR; TCRdb keeps in-frame clones, though not all of them. Here the sample spans about 48,000 clones, over 75% being singletons. Material: peripheral blood, obtained 28 days after the second AZD1222 dose. The receptors stem from an adult who received the AZD1222 COVID-19 vaccine.

The V gene is TRBV6-4, the J gene TRBJ1-6, with 8 positions matching TRBD1. CDR3 length: 16 residues. Unmatched junction bases numbered 8, after V lost 3 bases and J lost 7 bases. Germline loops: CDR1 MRHNA, CDR2 SNTAGT. The CDR3, as DNA: TGTGCCAGCAGTGATTCCCCGGACAGGGTGAATTCACCCCTCCACTTT. This gives the protein CASSDSPDRVNSPLHF.

This clone was recorded a few times. The chain carries TRBV11-2 and TRBJ1-2; D perhaps matches TRBD1 (5 bases). Trimming took off 1 base at V and 6 bases at J, with 9 bases between the two ends. There are 13 residues in the CDR3. CDR1 and CDR2 from the germline V gene are SGHAT and FQNNGV. CDR3 amino acids: CASSLGLGDGYTF. CDR3 bases: TGTGCCAGCAGCTTAGGCCTGGGGGATGGCTACACCTTC.

This chain uses TRBV4-1 with TRBJ1-5; D remains unclear. CDR3 size: 15 residues. Trimming removed 5 bases from V and 2 bases from J, with 13 bases in between. Germline CDR1 reads MGHRA; CDR2 reads YSYEKL. The CDR3 region has the DNA TGCGCCAGCAGCAAAACAGACTCCCGCAATCAGCCCCAGCATTTT. Translated: CASSKTDSRNQPQHF.

The CDR3 loop reads CASSTRGGTSDTIYF. CDR3 DNA: TGTGCCAGCAGCACGAGGGGAGGGACCTCAGACACCATATATTTT. J is TRBJ1-3 and V is TRBV11-2, with D tentatively TRBD1 (5 bases). Germline loops: CDR1 SGHAT, CDR2 FQNNGV. The CDR3 extends over 15 amino acids. V lost 5 bases and J lost 8, with 19 bases in between.

The gene calls are TRBV6-2 or TRBV6-3 and TRBJ2-1; no clear D. The CDR3 covers 14 residues. Trimming took off 0 bases at V and 4 bases at J, with 7 bases between the two ends. CDR1 is MNHEY, CDR2 SVGEGT, per germline. The CDR3 spells CASSYSREYNEQFF. The DNA for the CDR3 is TGTGCCAGCAGTTACTCTAGGGAATACAATGAGCAGTTCTTC.

The chain employs TRBV28 and TRBJ1-2, with 7 nucleotides matching TRBD1. This CDR3 spans 16 amino acids. CDR1 MDHEN and CDR2 SYDVKM come from the germline V gene. Trimming removed 4 bases from V and 5 bases from J; junction bases left unmatched: 13. CDR3 in amino acids: CASSSYPGTAEYGYTF. The CDR3 nucleotides are TGTGCCAGCAGTTCGTACCCTGGGACAGCTGAGTATGGCTACACCTTC.

CDR3 region: CASSLAPRGSGNTIYF. The CDR3 DNA is TGTGCCAGCAGCTTGGCCCCCCGGGGCTCTGGAAACACCATATATTTT. The genes are TRBV5-6 and TRBJ1-3; D gene uncertain. V lost 0 bases, J lost 0 bases, and 10 bases lay in between. The CDR3 is made up of 16 amino acids. Germline V gives CDR1 SGHDT, CDR2 YYEEEE.

The chain recombines TRBV24-1 with TRBJ2-3; TRBD1 aligns across 7 bases. The CDR3 contains 19 residues. Germline CDR1 is KGHDR and CDR2 is SFDVKD. J lost 1 base, V lost 0 bases, and 12 bases had no gene match. CDR3 amino acids: CATSDLKDRWTLGTDTQYF. For the CDR3, the DNA is TGTGCCACCAGTGATTTGAAGGACAGGTGGACCCTAGGCACAGATACGCAGTATTTT.

V gene TRBV5-1 combines with J gene TRBJ2-1, with 8 bases aligning to TRBD2. CDR3 length: 19 residues. CDR1 is SGHRS and CDR2 is YFSETQ in the germline V gene. V was clipped by 1 base and J by 6 bases; unmatched bases: 18. The CDR3 DNA sequence: TGCGCCAGCAGCTTGTTGGGAGCGGGGGCCCTACCGGGAGCCAATGAGCAGTTCTTC. It specifies CASSLLGAGALPGANEQFF.

In its sample, this clone was seen a few times. The J gene is TRBJ2-7, the V gene TRBV28; D gene ambiguous. Germline CDR1 MDHEN, CDR2 SYDVKM. The CDR3 runs to 13 residues. With 2 bases removed from V and 6 bases from J, the gap between germline ends came to 11 bases. The CDR3 is CASSLAPVGEQYF. CDR3 DNA sequence: TGTGCCAGCAGTTTAGCCCCTGTTGGCGAGCAGTACTTC.

This clone was observed a single time. The junction departs from germline at one end; a sequencing error may be responsible. The chain carries TRBV2 and TRBJ2-1; D perhaps matches TRBD2 (5 bases). Looked up from germline, CDR1 is SNHLY and CDR2 is FYNNEI. This CDR3 region has 16 residues. The CDR3: CASGISGFSGYSEQFF. CDR3 nucleotide sequence: TGTGCCAGCGGAATATCGGGATTTAGTGGCTACAGTGAGCAGTTCTTC.

This chain links TRBV6-2 or TRBV6-3 with TRBJ2-7, with D possibly TRBD2 on 6 matching bases. Germline V gene lookup returns CDR1 MNHEY and CDR2 SVGEGT. The CDR3 covers 14 residues. Trimming shortened V by 4 bases and J by 0 bases, and 10 bases separated the two germline ends. The CDR3 loop is CASSLMGLSYEQYF. The CDR3 DNA reads as TGTGCCAGCAGTTTAATGGGACTCTCCTACGAGCAGTACTTC.

The rearrangement uses TRBV5-1 and TRBJ1-2; TRBD1 is a possible D gene (5 bases). Germline CDR1 is SGHRS and CDR2 is YFSETQ. V was pared by 6 bases and J by 8 bases, with 8 bases between. This CDR3 region has 10 residues. This CDR3 reads CASTRVGYTF. CDR3 nucleotide sequence: TGCGCCAGCACCAGGGTAGGCTACACCTTC. Full variable domain (missing parts from reference TRBV5-1 and TRBJ1-2): KAGVTQTPRYLIKTRGQQVTLSCSPISGHRSVSWYQQTPGQGLQFLFEYFSETQRNKGNFPGRFSGRQFSNSRSEMNVSTLELGDSALYLCASTRVGYTFGSGTRLTVV.

The rearrangement links TRBV4-1 to TRBJ1-1; D call uncertain. The CDR3 is 16 amino acids. The germline V and J ends were trimmed by 0 bases and 0 bases, with 11 bases remaining between them. The germline gives CDR1 MGHRA, CDR2 YSYEKL. The CDR3 DNA reads as TGCGCCAGCAGCCAAGATCCTCACTCCATGAACACTGAAGCTTTCTTT. This gives the protein CASSQDPHSMNTEAFF.

The CDR3 sequence: CASSQDRWSDEQYF. The CDR3 DNA is TGTGCCAGCAGCCAAGACAGGTGGTCGGACGAGCAGTACTTC. This chain links TRBV14 with TRBJ2-7; the D is unclear. Per germline, CDR1 SGHDN and CDR2 FVKESK. The V gene lost 0 bases and the J gene lost 5 bases, with 11 bases spanning the gap. This CDR3 spans 14 amino acids.

The rearrangement uses TRBV18 and TRBJ1-3; D not resolved. Trimming removed 4 bases at V and 3 bases at J, with 4 bases between. In germline, CDR1 is KGHSH, CDR2 LQKENI. There are 12 residues in the CDR3. The CDR3 DNA is TGTGCCAGCTCACGCCTTGGAAACACCATATATTTT. It translates to CASSRLGNTIYF.

This chain uses TRBV28 with TRBJ2-2, with D possibly being TRBD2 (5 bases). Trimming cost V 2 bases and J 5 bases, with 6 bases left between them. Germline CDR1 and CDR2: MDHEN and SYDVKM. CDR3 length: 13 amino acids. CDR3 nucleotide sequence: TGTGCCAGCAGTTTAACGGGGACCGGGGAGCTGTTTTTT. It codes for CASSLTGTGELFF.

CDR3 nucleotide sequence: TGCGCCAGCAGCTTGGACAGGCTCAACGAGCAGTACTTC. Amino acids: CASSLDRLNEQYF. V is TRBV5-1 and J is TRBJ2-7; possible D gene TRBD1, 5 bases. Germline V gives CDR1 SGHRS, CDR2 YFSETQ. V dropped 0 bases and J dropped 5 bases, with 9 bases sitting between them. This CDR3 region has 13 residues.

The rearrangement links TRBV19 to TRBJ2-6; D not resolved. V was clipped by 5 bases and J by 7 bases, with 9 bases between them. The CDR3 covers 13 residues. CDR1 and CDR2 from the germline V gene are LNHDA and SQIVND (reference sequence). In nucleotides, the CDR3 is TGTGCCAGTAGTGCCCGTTCAGCCAACGTCCTGACTTTC. This codes for CASSARSANVLTF.

The J gene is TRBJ1-3, the V gene TRBV28, with TRBD1 as a possible D gene (5 bases). Trimming removed 6 bases at V and 3 bases at J, with 30 bases between. The CDR3 runs 20 residues. Germline CDR1 MDHEN, CDR2 SYDVKM. The CDR3 sequence: CASSRSLGVGGKERGNTIYF. Here the CDR3 DNA reads TGTGCCAGCAGCCGATCCCTGGGGGTCGGGGGGAAGGAGCGTGGAAACACCATATATTTT.

The chain has TRBV5-1 and TRBJ2-7; 10 bases map to TRBD1. The V and J ends lost 3 bases and 4 bases, in that order; junction bases with no gene match: 7. There are 15 residues in the CDR3. Per germline, CDR1 SGHRS and CDR2 YFSETQ. The CDR3 sequence: CASSSQTGGFYEQYF. The DNA of the CDR3 is TGCGCCAGCAGCTCCCAGACAGGGGGCTTTTACGAGCAGTACTTC.

The rearrangement joins TRBV7-9 to TRBJ1-1; no clear D. This CDR3 has 13 amino acids. V was clipped by 5 bases and J by 0 bases, with 7 bases between them. The germline CDR1 and CDR2 sequences are SEHNR and FQNEAQ (reference sequence). The CDR3 bases are TGTGCCAGCAGCCCGGAGATGAACACTGAAGCTTTCTTT. This translates into CASSPEMNTEAFF.

V and J are TRBV7-6 and TRBJ2-5; no firm D call. CDR1 SGHVS and CDR2 FNYEAQ come from the germline V gene. The CDR3 sequence is 13 residues long. V was cut by 1 base and J by 4 bases, with 7 bases left in between. The CDR3 protein is CASSLGLGETQYF. The CDR3 region has the DNA TGTGCCAGCAGCTTAGGACTTGGAGAGACCCAGTACTTC.

V is TRBV28 and J is TRBJ2-7, with 7 bases lining up with TRBD1. The CDR3 totals 16 residues. V trimming: 4 bases; J trimming: 6 bases; junction bases outside the gene matches: 15. Per the germline V gene, CDR1 is MDHEN and CDR2 is SYDVKM. The CDR3 reads CASSSPAQGRTGEQYF. The CDR3, as DNA: TGTGCCAGCAGTTCACCCGCGCAGGGACGGACAGGCGAGCAGTACTTC. The full variable domain, its missing parts supplied by reference TRBV28 and TRBJ2-7, is DVKVTQSSRYLVKRTGEKVFLECVQDMDHENMFWYRQDPGLGLRLIYFSYDVKMKEKGDIPEGYSVSREKKERFSLILESASTNQTSMYLCASSSPAQGRTGEQYFGPGTRLTVT.